This TCR beta chain stems from a study of cytomegalovirus exposure and HLA in healthy donors. Assay used: immunoSEQ multiplex PCR; TCRdb lists only in-frame clones, some missing. The sample includes about 130,000 clones, roughly nine tenths of them seen just once. General observations from the study: For most TCR sequences rarity was the rule, although some public TCRs occurred in many donors.

The CDR3 spans 14 residues. Deletions cut 0 bases from V and 4 bases from J, with 9 bases between. From germline, CDR1 is MDHEN and CDR2 SYDVKM. A note on this clone: As yet, its antigen is unknown.

The specimen was PBMCs. The genes are TRBV28 and TRBJ1-2; D call uncertain. The source of this sequence is a man aged 30 to 45 in good health and CMV-seronegative. The CDR3 spells CASSLWREFYGYTF. The CDR3 DNA sequence: TGTGCCAGCAGTTTATGGCGAGAGTTCTATGGCTACACCTTC.